The clone carrying this T cell receptor beta chain was counted a few times. Its cognate antigen is unknown. TCRdb processed the 5' RACE reads anew with MiXCR; each CDR3 protein has one entry. The sample has approximately 53,000 distinct CDR3 sequences, 25% to 30% seen once. Germline CDR1 SEHNR, CDR2 FQNEAQ (reference sequence). Trimming removed 5 bases at V and 1 base at J, with 12 bases between. The CDR3 runs to 15 residues. Study-wide results and limits: Tumor memory CD4+ T cell TCR gene usage clustered with blood and lymph node memory CD4+ cells and lymph node naive CD4+ cells.

The memory fraction was CD4+CD45RO+CD25- cells. This TCR derives from a female donor with breast cancer. The sample taken for sequencing was tumor-infiltrating memory CD4+ T cells sorted from the breast tumor. Subset given: memory CD4+ T cells, CD4+CD45RO+CD25-. The chain is built from TRBV7-9 and TRBJ2-1; perhaps TRBD2 as D (5 bases). CDR3: CASSPPGTSYNEQFF. CDR3 bases: TGTGCCAGCAGCCCACCGGGAACGTCCTACAATGAGCAGTTCTTC.